These T cell receptor beta chains were read from a single sample in a study. TCRdb re-derived calls from the 5' RACE reads in MiXCR, one entry per CDR3 protein. The sample has around 30,000 distinct CDR3 sequences; under 30% are singletons. Material for sequencing was naive CD4+ T cells sorted from a lymph node. The receptors shown here come from a female donor with breast cancer. CDR3s include the opening cysteine and the closing phenylalanine or tryptophan. Fields, in order: clone size, D gene, V gene, J gene, CDR3 protein, CDR3 DNA. The D gene is left open where the match is weak. Size is stated for part of the rows, as once, few or many counts, or as a class when the clone is expanded.

>.|.|TRBV20-1|TRBJ1-2
CSAREGDYGYTF
TGCAGTGCTAGAGAGGGGGACTATGGCTACACCTTC
>medium-sized|.|TRBV4-2|TRBJ1-2
CASSQDQGVYGYTF
TGTGCCAGCAGCCAAGACCAGGGTGTCTATGGCTACACCTTC
>.|.|TRBV7-3|TRBJ2-1
CASSWGPSVNEQFF
TGTGCCAGCAGCTGGGGACCCTCTGTCAATGAGCAGTTCTTC
>few|TRBD2|TRBV11-2|TRBJ2-4
CASSLGLAGGGGNIQYF
TGTGCCAGCAGCTTAGGACTAGCGGGAGGGGGTGGAAACATTCAGTACTTC
>.|TRBD1|TRBV6-6|TRBJ2-7
CASSPGQSSYEQYF
TGTGCCAGCAGCCCGGGACAGAGCTCCTACGAGCAGTACTTC
>.|.|TRBV5-1|TRBJ1-2
CASSLGTVNYGYTF
TGCGCCAGCAGCTTGGGGACAGTAAACTATGGCTACACCTTC
>.|.|TRBV12-3/TRBV12-4|TRBJ2-2
CASRPGAYTGELFF
TGTGCCAGCAGGCCGGGAGCCTACACCGGGGAGCTGTTTTTT
>few|.|TRBV28|TRBJ2-7
CASSSGDAYEQYF
TGTGCCAGCAGTTCGGGGGACGCTTACGAGCAGTACTTC
>few|TRBD2|TRBV6-5|TRBJ2-3
CASSYLMASGGPDTQYF
TGTGCCAGCAGTTACCTCATGGCTAGCGGGGGGCCAGATACGCAGTATTTT
>.|.|TRBV2|TRBJ2-3
CASIPFSGTPYTDTQYF
TGTGCCAGCATTCCCTTCTCCGGGACTCCTTACACAGATACGCAGTATTTT
>many|TRBD2|TRBV9|TRBJ2-3
CASSPSGGRDTQYF
TGTGCCAGCAGCCCCAGCGGGGGGCGAGATACGCAGTATTTT
>.|TRBD1|TRBV7-3|TRBJ2-1
CASSLKSGTGSNEQFF
TGTGCCAGCAGTCTCAAATCCGGGACAGGGAGCAATGAGCAGTTCTTC
>few|TRBD2|TRBV5-1|TRBJ2-1
CASSFSTSGGRNEQFF
TGCGCCAGCAGCTTTTCGACTAGCGGGGGGCGCAATGAGCAGTTCTTC
>.|TRBD2|TRBV6-1|TRBJ2-2
CASSENQLAGNTGDLFF
TGTGCCAGCAGTGAAAACCAGCTAGCGGGTAACACCGGGGATCTGTTTTTT
>.|.|TRBV6-6|TRBJ1-2
CASTFTDPQGYTF
TGTGCCAGCACCTTCACAGATCCCCAAGGCTACACCTTC
>.|.|TRBV7-8|TRBJ1-1
CASSPGGRTEAFF
TGTGCCAGCAGCCCGGGGGGGCGGACTGAAGCTTTCTTT
>few|TRBD1|TRBV12-3/TRBV12-4|TRBJ1-1
CASSGQGLRTEAFF
TGTGCCAGCAGTGGACAGGGGTTGCGCACTGAAGCTTTCTTT
>.|TRBD1|TRBV7-2|TRBJ1-6
CASSLSGQGNSPLHF
TGTGCCAGCAGCCTTTCGGGACAGGGCAATTCACCCCTCCACTTT
>few|TRBD1|TRBV5-1|TRBJ1-6
CASRVRGNNSPLHF
TGCGCCAGCAGGGTCAGGGGGAATAATTCACCCCTCCACTTT
>few|TRBD1|TRBV6-6|TRBJ1-1
CASRPGQKNTEAFF
TGTGCCAGCAGGCCGGGACAGAAGAACACTGAAGCTTTCTTT
>.|TRBD1|TRBV10-3|TRBJ1-3
CAIQGSGNTIYF
TGTGCCATACAGGGGTCTGGAAACACCATATATTTT
>.|TRBD2|TRBV29-1|TRBJ2-1
CSVEPGLAGANSYNEQFF
TGCAGCGTTGAACCGGGACTAGCGGGAGCAAACTCCTACAATGAGCAGTTCTTC
>many|TRBD2|TRBV6-8|TRBJ2-1
CASSHPHPAGVGYNEQFF
TGTGCCAGCAGTCACCCGCATCCAGCGGGAGTAGGTTACAATGAGCAGTTCTTC
>.|.|TRBV4-3|TRBJ2-7
CASSQERHSSYEQYF
TGCGCCAGCAGCCAAGAGAGACACAGCTCCTACGAGCAGTACTTC
>few|.|TRBV10-1|TRBJ2-3
CASSELPHVGTTDTQYF
TGCGCCAGCAGTGAGTTGCCGCATGTGGGAACCACAGATACGCAGTATTTT
>many|.|TRBV18|TRBJ2-7
CASSPSDTRKVYF
TGTGCCAGCTCACCATCGGACACAAGAAAAGTATACTTC
>many|.|TRBV29-1|TRBJ1-4
CSVRESGTNEKLFF
TGCAGCGTGAGGGAGTCTGGGACTAATGAAAAACTGTTTTTT
>many|TRBD1|TRBV5-1|TRBJ2-2
CASSKTGYTGELFF
TGCGCCAGCAGCAAGACAGGGTACACCGGGGAGCTGTTTTTT
>few|TRBD2|TRBV12-3/TRBV12-4|TRBJ2-3
CASMSKREYPDTQYF
TGTGCCAGCATGTCCAAGCGGGAGTATCCAGATACGCAGTATTTT
>few|TRBD1|TRBV6-2/TRBV6-3|TRBJ2-7
CASSYKTGTYEQYF
TGTGCCAGCAGTTACAAGACAGGGACCTACGAGCAGTACTTC
>.|.|TRBV24-1|TRBJ2-3
CATSDLTGSTDTQYF
TGTGCCACCAGTGACCTCACAGGATCCACAGATACGCAGTATTTT
>.|.|TRBV4-2|TRBJ2-2
CASSQETGANTGELFF
TGTGCCAGCAGCCAAGAGACTGGCGCGAACACCGGGGAGCTGTTTTTT
>once|.|TRBV20-1|TRBJ2-1
CSAPTSTRTYNEQFF
TGCAGTGCCCCGACCTCGACTAGAACCTACAATGAGCAGTTCTTC
>few|TRBD1|TRBV29-1|TRBJ2-2
CSVAASDRGRYTGELFF
TGCAGCGTTGCTGCCTCGGACAGGGGGAGATATACCGGGGAGCTGTTTTTT
>few|TRBD1|TRBV20-1|TRBJ2-2
CSANGQGDEGELFF
TGCAGTGCTAACGGACAGGGCGATGAGGGGGAGCTGTTTTTT
>many|TRBD2|TRBV7-3|TRBJ2-1
CASSLTSGGFNEQFF
TGTGCCAGCAGCTTAACTAGCGGGGGTTTCAATGAGCAGTTCTTC
>few|TRBD2|TRBV5-1|TRBJ2-1
CASSDSSGGSPGDEQFF
TGCGCCAGCAGCGATTCTAGCGGGGGGTCGCCAGGTGATGAGCAGTTCTTC
>many|TRBD1|TRBV4-3|TRBJ1-3
CASSRTGTGGNTIYF
TGCGCCAGCAGCCGGACCGGGACAGGGGGAAACACCATATATTTT
>many|TRBD2|TRBV4-2|TRBJ2-5
CASSPGLADQETQYF
TGTGCCAGCAGCCCGGGACTAGCGGACCAAGAGACCCAGTACTTC
>few|.|TRBV12-3/TRBV12-4|TRBJ2-3
CASSFGSGASTDTQYF
TGTGCCAGCAGTTTTGGTAGCGGAGCTAGCACAGATACGCAGTATTTT
>.|.|TRBV6-1|TRBJ2-7
CASSELRLADEQYF
TGTGCCAGCAGTGAATTACGACTTGCCGACGAGCAGTACTTC
>.|.|TRBV4-1|TRBJ1-5
CASSQARVEPQHF
TGCGCCAGCAGCCAGGCTAGGGTAGAGCCCCAGCATTTT
>many|.|TRBV10-3|TRBJ2-3
CAISFGGGGTDTQYF
TGTGCCATTTCTTTTGGGGGAGGTGGCACAGATACGCAGTATTTT
>few|TRBD2|TRBV4-1|TRBJ2-1
CASRSTSGRSTNEQFF
TGCGCCAGCAGGTCGACTAGCGGGAGAAGTACGAATGAGCAGTTCTTC